This T cell receptor beta chain was captured in a study of intratumoral heterogeneity in liver cancer. For context, the study as a whole: In the full approximately 15-patient cohort, the median age was around 66 years and the majority of patients were male. To investigate intratumor heterogeneity, the study integrated RNA-seq, DNA sequencing, TCR-seq and SNP array data drawn from multiple regions of hepatocellular carcinoma specimens. The full cohort included 70 or so multiregional samples from approximately 15 HCC patients, consisting of about 50 tumoral regions and 20 or so adjacent nontumoral regions.

The immunoSEQ assay was used to sequence TCR beta chain CDR3 regions from genomic DNA. Rearranged VDJ segments were amplified with primers annealing to V and J segments. For the original study's pipeline: The ImmunoSeq Analyzer software was used to calculate clonality and richness metrics. Clones with differential abundance between regions were identified with Fisher's exact test combined with a beta-binomial method for additional stringency. TCRdb's version of the immuneACCESS table is confined to in-frame rearrangements and falls short of the full clone set. An unresolved V gene accounts for under half of the shortfall where checked; the remainder is of unknown origin. V and J calls and clone size are copied from that table; D and trimming were computed from the DNA. This sample has 20,000 to 25,000 clones in its table, and approximately 70% of those were observed once. In total, the top ten clones hold about 15% of the sample.

Paper-wide results and their limitations: Limitations acknowledged by the authors included a relatively low number of patients and under-sampled representation of tumor-infiltrating lymphocytes.

A word on this clone: This receptor's antigen is unknown. Nothing much larger sits one base from this clone, and base qualities are not available.

Every patient had early-stage hepatocellular carcinoma and received no therapy prior to surgical resection. None of the sampled areas showed macroscopic evidence of necrosis or hemorrhage. In two patients, TCR sequencing (ImmunoSeq) was performed on multiple regions. Frozen resection tissue samples were collected at least 1 cm apart from each other. Samples labelled N were derived from nontumoral liver tissue adjacent to the tumor. Genomic DNA was extracted from bulk tissue using the DNeasy blood and tissue kit. The CDR3 sequence holds 15 residues, the cysteine and phenylalanine included. CDR3 DNA only is kept here, 45 bases in frame from base 1. The germline V gene supplies CDR1 MNHEY and CDR2 SVGAGI. For this chain, trimming is 6 bases at the V end and 6 bases at the J end, and the number of junction bases without a gene match is 9.

This clonotype originated in a woman between 65 and 79 years old with hepatocellular carcinoma. This specimen consisted of tumor-adjacent normal tissue, obtained before any cancer treatment. The V and J segments used are TRBV6-5 and TRBJ1-4, with 8 bases aligning to TRBD1. In nucleotides, the sequence is TGTGCCAGCAGGCTCCAGGGGGCGTATGATGAAAAACTGTTTTTT. Translated, this is CASRLQGAYDEKLFF.